This T cell receptor (beta chain) was observed in a study of blood T cell repertoires in COVID-19. At the level of the study: Sites in the United States, Italy and Spain provided acute and convalescent COVID-19 samples. Nucleic acid was either cDNA or gDNA, and it came from T cells, B-cell-depleted T cells, or PBMCs.

The authors' processing: Using reference gene primer amplification, nucleated cell counts were estimated. The protocol was immunoSEQ multiplex PCR, while the TCRdb copy is restricted to in-frame clones and leaves out a portion. V, J and clone size derive from that table, while D and trimming were established from the DNA sequence. The data contain hundreds of thousands of clones, approximately 85% of them singletons. The TCR was taken from a woman between 50 and 59 years old with acute COVID-19. The sample taken for sequencing was PBMCs or T cells enriched from blood (not recorded which).

CDR3 in amino acids: CASSPDTRSYNSPLHF. In DNA form, the CDR3 reads TGTGCCAGCAGCCCGGATACGAGGTCCTATAATTCACCCCTCCACTTT. The chain carries TRBV11-2 and TRBJ1-6; D uncertain. The length of the CDR3 is 16 residues. Germline V lookup: CDR1 SGHAT, CDR2 FQNNGV. The V gene lost 5 bases and the J gene lost 1 base, with 12 bases spanning the gap.